These T cell receptor beta chains were read from a single sample in a study of graft-versus-host responses after intestinal transplantation. The data were produced by immunoSEQ multiplex PCR, yet TCRdb's version contains in-frame clones alone and is incomplete. The table shows around 30,000 clones, with 85% to 95% occurring only once. The sequencing used PBMCs, collected roughly 62 days after intestinal transplant. Every receptor here comes from a human patient who received an intestinal transplant, so some T cells may come from the graft donor. Each CDR3 is given with its conserved first and last residue. D genes are given only for firm matches. Clone size is stated in some rows and not others, as once, few, many or a class when expanded.

D: NA; size: NA; J: TRBJ2-7; V: TRBV5-1; DNA: TGCGCCAGCAGCTTGTATCCAGGGTCCGAGCAGTACTTC; CDR3: CASSLYPGSEQYF
D: NA; size: NA; J: TRBJ2-5; V: TRBV28; DNA: TGTGCCAGCAGGAAACTAGGGACCACTAAGGAGACCCAGTACTTC; CDR3: CASRKLGTTKETQYF
D: NA; size: NA; J: TRBJ2-7; V: TRBV4-2; DNA: TGTGCCAGCAGCCAAGATGTAGGGGAGGACGAGCAGTACTTC; CDR3: CASSQDVGEDEQYF
D: NA; size: NA; J: TRBJ2-7; V: TRBV2; DNA: TGTGCCAGCAGTGGTGTTCGGGGGGCTTTCTACGAGCAGTACTTC; CDR3: CASSGVRGAFYEQYF
D: NA; size: once; J: TRBJ2-7; V: TRBV7-8; DNA: TGTGCCAGCAGCTTGGGGACCGCGGACTACGAGCAGTACTTC; CDR3: CASSLGTADYEQYF
D: NA; size: NA; J: TRBJ2-1; V: TRBV20-1; DNA: TGCAGTATTGGACCCGAGCAGTTCTTC; CDR3: CSIGPEQFF
D: NA; size: NA; J: TRBJ2-2; V: TRBV7-6; DNA: TGTGCCAGCAGCTTATACCGTGGGAGTGATACCGGGGAGCTGTTTTTT; CDR3: CASSLYRGSDTGELFF
D: TRBD2; size: NA; J: TRBJ2-7; V: TRBV28; DNA: TGTGCCAGCAGTTGGATACAGCGGGAGAGGTACGAGCAGTACTTC; CDR3: CASSWIQRERYEQYF
D: TRBD1; size: NA; J: TRBJ2-7; V: TRBV11-2; DNA: TGTGCCAGCAGCTCGTCAGGGGGCGGCTACGAGCAGTACTTC; CDR3: CASSSSGGGYEQYF
D: NA; size: NA; J: TRBJ2-7; V: TRBV7-9; DNA: TGTGCCAGCAGCTTTGCCCTAGCCAAGTCCTACGAGCAGTACTTC; CDR3: CASSFALAKSYEQYF
D: TRBD2; size: NA; J: TRBJ2-7; V: TRBV5-6; DNA: TGTGCCAGCAGCCGCGGGACTAGCGGGACCCTAGAGCAGTACTTC; CDR3: CASSRGTSGTLEQYF
D: TRBD2; size: NA; J: TRBJ2-5; V: TRBV28; DNA: TGTGCCAGCAGTTTATTTTTGGCTAGCGGGGCCCTCCAAGAGACCCAGTACTTC; CDR3: CASSLFLASGALQETQYF
D: TRBD1; size: NA; J: TRBJ1-4; V: TRBV19; DNA: TGTGCCAGCAGTATCAAACCAGGGGGTAATGAAAAACTGTTTTTT; CDR3: CASSIKPGGNEKLFF
D: NA; size: NA; J: TRBJ1-5; V: TRBV4-2; DNA: TGTGCCAGCAGCCAAGATAATGTTGGTCAGCCCCAGCATTTT; CDR3: CASSQDNVGQPQHF
D: NA; size: NA; J: TRBJ1-6; V: TRBV9; DNA: TGTGCCAGCAGCGGAGGACAGACCTCCTATAATTCACCCCTCCACTTT; CDR3: CASSGGQTSYNSPLHF
D: NA; size: NA; J: TRBJ1-6; V: TRBV6-1; DNA: TGTGCCAGCAGTGCGGGTCCATATAATTCACCCCTCCACTTT; CDR3: CASSAGPYNSPLHF
D: NA; size: NA; J: TRBJ1-5; V: TRBV19; DNA: TGTGCCAGTAGTATGGGGGGGGTCATGAGGAGCAATCAGCCCCAGCATTTT; CDR3: CASSMGGVMRSNQPQHF
D: NA; size: NA; J: TRBJ1-1; V: TRBV9; DNA: TGTGCCAGCAGCGTAAGAGCGACGGGGAACACTGAAGCTTTCTTT; CDR3: CASSVRATGNTEAFF
D: NA; size: NA; J: TRBJ2-7; V: TRBV6-1; DNA: TGTGCCAGCAGTGAAGTTAGGGGACGCGAGCAGTACTTC; CDR3: CASSEVRGREQYF
D: TRBD1; size: NA; J: TRBJ2-7; V: TRBV7-2; DNA: TGTGCCAGCAGCTTTATTCCAGGACAGGCAACCCTTGCCTACGAGCAGTACTTC; CDR3: CASSFIPGQATLAYEQYF
D: TRBD2; size: NA; J: TRBJ2-7; V: TRBV5-5; DNA: TGTGCCAGCAGACTAGCGGGGACCTACGAGCAGTACTTC; CDR3: CASRLAGTYEQYF
D: NA; size: once; J: TRBJ2-7; V: TRBV4-1; DNA: TGCGCCAGCAGCCAAGAGGGACAAACCTACGAGCAGTACTTC; CDR3: CASSQEGQTYEQYF
D: NA; size: NA; J: TRBJ2-3; V: TRBV15; DNA: TGTGCCACCAGCACAGCCAGACCCACAGATACGCAGTATTTT; CDR3: CATSTARPTDTQYF
D: NA; size: NA; J: TRBJ2-7; V: TRBV27; DNA: TGTGCCAGCAGTTTATCCGAAGCCCACGAGCAGTACTTC; CDR3: CASSLSEAHEQYF
D: TRBD1; size: NA; J: TRBJ1-1; V: TRBV28; DNA: TGTGCCAGCAGTGCCACAGGGGGCCTCACTGAAGCTTTCTTT; CDR3: CASSATGGLTEAFF
D: NA; size: NA; J: TRBJ1-4; V: TRBV6-5; DNA: TGTGCCAGCAGTCCCTACAGGGAACTTGAAAAACTGTTTTTT; CDR3: CASSPYRELEKLFF
D: NA; size: NA; J: TRBJ2-7; V: TRBV5-1; DNA: TGCGCCAGCAGCTTGGTGTCGTCGTCGGGCGAGCAGTACTTC; CDR3: CASSLVSSSGEQYF
D: NA; size: NA; J: TRBJ2-7; V: TRBV6-5; DNA: TGTGCCAGCTCCGGGACGGACTCCTACGAGCAGTACTTC; CDR3: CASSGTDSYEQYF
D: NA; size: NA; J: TRBJ2-6; V: TRBV6-1; DNA: TGTGCCAGCAGTGTGAAGACTGGGGCCAACGTCCTGACTTTC; CDR3: CASSVKTGANVLTF
D: NA; size: NA; J: TRBJ2-1; V: TRBV30; DNA: TGTGCCTGGGGACTCTCACTCAATGAGCAGTTCTTC; CDR3: CAWGLSLNEQFF
D: NA; size: NA; J: TRBJ1-1; V: TRBV18; DNA: TGTGCCAGCTCATACGCTGCGAACATGAACACTGAAGCTTTCTTT; CDR3: CASSYAANMNTEAFF
D: NA; size: NA; J: TRBJ2-7; V: TRBV2; DNA: TGTGCCAGCACCCTCCGTCGGACAGATCCCTACGAGCAGTACTTC; CDR3: CASTLRRTDPYEQYF
D: TRBD1; size: NA; J: TRBJ2-1; V: TRBV7-3; DNA: TGTGCCAGCAGCTTAACCCCCCCGGGACAGGGACTCTCCTACAATGAGCAGTTCTTC; CDR3: CASSLTPPGQGLSYNEQFF
D: TRBD2; size: NA; J: TRBJ2-1; V: TRBV11-2; DNA: TGTGCCAGCAGCACGCGGACTAGCGGCTACAATGAGCAGTTCTTC; CDR3: CASSTRTSGYNEQFF
D: TRBD1; size: NA; J: TRBJ2-7; V: TRBV30; DNA: TGTGCCTGGGTAGGACAGGGCTCCGAGCAGTACTTC; CDR3: CAWVGQGSEQYF
D: TRBD2; size: NA; J: TRBJ2-1; V: TRBV6-4; DNA: TGTGCCAGCAGTGACTCGACTAGCGGGGGTGAAGGATACAATGAGCAGTTCTTC; CDR3: CASSDSTSGGEGYNEQFF
D: NA; size: NA; J: TRBJ2-1; V: TRBV10-3; DNA: TGTGCCACGACCACGAACAGGAAGTTAAGGCCCAATGAGCAGTTCTTC; CDR3: CATTTNRKLRPNEQFF
D: NA; size: NA; J: TRBJ2-5; V: TRBV6-5; DNA: TGTGCCAGCAGTTACGAGGGCCGGGAGACCCAGTACTTC; CDR3: CASSYEGRETQYF
D: NA; size: NA; J: TRBJ2-1; V: TRBV5-4; DNA: TGTGCCAGCAGCTCCCTGCTACCGGAGACTGTCCGGGTCTCCTACAATGAGCAGTTCTTC; CDR3: CASSSLLPETVRVSYNEQFF
D: TRBD1; size: NA; J: TRBJ2-1; V: TRBV23-1; DNA: TGCGCCAGCCACAGGGGGGAGAGGTACAATGAGCAGTTCTTC; CDR3: CASHRGERYNEQFF
D: TRBD2; size: NA; J: TRBJ2-7; V: TRBV4-3; DNA: TGCGCCAGCAGCCAAGTGCCTAGCGGGGCGTACGAGCAGTACTTC; CDR3: CASSQVPSGAYEQYF
D: NA; size: NA; J: TRBJ1-5; V: TRBV30; DNA: TGTGCCTGGAGTCCAGAGGGGGGAGCGCCCCAGCATTTT; CDR3: CAWSPEGGAPQHF
D: NA; size: once; J: TRBJ1-1; V: TRBV7-3; DNA: TGTGCCAGCAGCTTAGATCCGGGGAGGTACACTGAAGCTTTCTTT; CDR3: CASSLDPGRYTEAFF
D: TRBD1; size: NA; J: TRBJ2-7; V: TRBV11-3; DNA: TGTGCCAGCAGCGTCACAGGGGGCTTCTACGAGCAGTACTTC; CDR3: CASSVTGGFYEQYF
D: TRBD2; size: once; J: TRBJ2-3; V: TRBV7-8; DNA: TGTGCCAGCAGCGGACTAGCGGGAGCGGATACGCAGTATTTT; CDR3: CASSGLAGADTQYF
D: NA; size: NA; J: TRBJ2-7; V: TRBV6-1; DNA: TGTGCCAGCAGTGAAACAGGGAACGAGCAGTACTTC; CDR3: CASSETGNEQYF
D: NA; size: NA; J: TRBJ2-2; V: TRBV7-9; DNA: TGTGCCAGCAGCCCTAGTTGGGTCTCGAACACCGGGGAGCTGTTTTTT; CDR3: CASSPSWVSNTGELFF
D: TRBD2; size: NA; J: TRBJ2-5; V: TRBV27; DNA: TGTGCCAGCAGTTTATCTGGGGGGGGGTCTTACCAAGAGACCCAGTACTTC; CDR3: CASSLSGGGSYQETQYF
D: NA; size: NA; J: TRBJ2-2; V: TRBV5-6; DNA: TGTGCCAGCAGCTGGGGACTGGAGCTGTTTTTT; CDR3: CASSWGLELFF
D: NA; size: NA; J: TRBJ2-5; V: TRBV7-9; DNA: TGTGCCAGCAGCTTACGGGGACTGGAGACCCAGTACTTC; CDR3: CASSLRGLETQYF
D: NA; size: NA; J: TRBJ2-7; V: TRBV30; DNA: TGTGCCTGGAGTGTACAAACCGGATACTCCTACGAGCAGTACTTC; CDR3: CAWSVQTGYSYEQYF
D: NA; size: once; J: TRBJ1-6; V: TRBV6-5; DNA: TGTGCCAGCAGTTCTGATGGACTGAACTATAATTCACCCCTCCACTTT; CDR3: CASSSDGLNYNSPLHF